Following are 16 T cell receptor beta chains from one sample sequenced in a study of OX40 agonist ivuxolimab in advanced cancers. Clones were read by immunoSEQ multiplex PCR, and TCRdb kept only the in-frame ones, dropping some. Of 60,000 to 80,000 clones detected, 84% appear once; the ten largest clones hold 0.9% to 1.4%. The input for sequencing was CD4+ or CD8+ T cells sorted from blood, taken in a trial of the OX40 agonist ivuxolimab. Source of these receptors: an adult with an advanced solid tumor such as melanoma, head and neck, liver or kidney cancer.

The chain links TRBV7-3 to TRBJ1-6; 7 bases agree with TRBD1. J was trimmed by 4 bases and V by 5 bases; bases with no gene match: 5. Germline CDR1 and CDR2: SGHTA and FQGTGA. The CDR3 has 15 amino acids. The CDR3, as DNA: TGTGCCAGCAGCCCGACGGGACAGTATAATTCACCCCTCCACTTT. Its translation is CASSPTGQYNSPLHF.

The chain is built from TRBV6-5 and TRBJ2-5; 11 bases align to TRBD1. Germline loops: CDR1 MNHEY, CDR2 SVGAGI. V gave up 0 bases and J gave up 7 bases; unmatched junction bases: 7. This CDR3 is built from 16 residues. The CDR3 sequence: CASSYSTGQGGMTQYF. CDR3 nucleotide sequence: TGTGCCAGCAGTTACTCGACGGGACAGGGGGGAATGACCCAGTACTTC.

The gene calls are TRBV10-1 and TRBJ2-1; 11 bases align to TRBD2. CDR1 and CDR2 (germline): WNHNN, SYGVQD (reference sequence). V trimming: 3 bases; J trimming: 9 bases; junction bases outside the gene matches: 7. The CDR3 sequence is 15 residues long. CDR3 loop: CASSERSGGAAEQFF. The CDR3, as DNA: TGCGCCAGCAGTGAACGTAGCGGGGGGGCGGCTGAGCAGTTCTTC.

The chain combines TRBV7-5 with TRBJ2-5; no DNA check was done on the table's D call, TRBD1. TRBV7-5 represents a pseudogene. This CDR3 region has 13 residues. CDR3 nucleotides: TGTGCCAGAAGCCCGGACAGGGATGGGACCCAGTACTTC. Its protein is CARSPDRDGTQYF.

The chain uses TRBV7-2 and TRBJ1-5; D not certain. V lost 4 bases, J lost 1 base, and 5 bases lay in between. Germline CDR1 is SGHTA and CDR2 is FQGNSA. CDR3 length: 13 amino acids. The DNA for the CDR3 is TGTGCCAGCAGCTCGGACAGCAATCAGCCCCAGCATTTT. This gives the protein CASSSDSNQPQHF.

The chain combines TRBV9 with TRBJ1-2, with D unresolved. The CDR3 has 15 amino acids. V lost 0 bases and J 1 base, leaving 10 bases between the germline ends. Germline V gene lookup returns CDR1 SGDLS and CDR2 YYNGEE. CDR3 sequence reads: CASSVEPKGNYGYTF. The DNA for the CDR3 is TGTGCCAGCAGCGTAGAGCCCAAGGGTAACTATGGCTACACCTTC.

The chain recombines TRBV7-2 with TRBJ2-2; D remains unclear. CDR1 is SGHTA, CDR2 FQGNSA, per germline. V lost 5 bases and J 4 bases, leaving 14 bases between the germline ends. The CDR3 runs to 15 residues. The CDR3 reads CASSQTYTGTGELFF. CDR3 sequence (DNA): TGTGCCAGCAGCCAAACGTATACGGGCACCGGGGAGCTGTTTTTT.

The chain carries TRBV5-4 and TRBJ1-1, with 10 bases identical to TRBD1. The CDR3 runs 15 residues. Trimming cost V 1 base and J 6 bases; bases outside gene matches: 6. Per the germline V gene, CDR1 is SGHNT and CDR2 is YYREEE (reference sequence). The CDR3 loop is CASSLPGTGVSEAFF. The CDR3 DNA reads TGTGCCAGCAGCTTGCCCGGGACAGGGGTTTCTGAAGCTTTCTTT. The full variable domain, in which reference TRBV5-4 and TRBJ1-1 provide the parts outside the CDR3, is ETGVTQSPTHLIKTRGQQVTLRCSSQSGHNTVSWYQQALGQGPQFIFQYYREEENGRGNFPPRFSGLQFPNYSSELNVNALELDDSALYLCASSLPGTGVSEAFFGQGTRLTVV.

V usage is TRBV19 and J usage is TRBJ2-5; D is ambiguous. Germline V CDR1 and CDR2: LNHDA, SQIVND (reference sequence). The V and J ends lost 5 bases and 7 bases respectively, with 20 bases between them. The CDR3 is made up of 15 amino acids. For the CDR3, the DNA is TGTGCCAGTAGTTCACCCGGCGCATCGTTGGGGACCCAGTACTTC. Its translation is CASSSPGASLGTQYF.

The gene calls are TRBV4-3 and TRBJ1-2, with a weak D call TRBD1 (5 bases). V gave up 6 bases and J gave up 3 bases, with 17 bases separating them. CDR1 is LGHNA, CDR2 YSLEER, per germline. This CDR3 region has 15 residues. CDR3: CASSRGGGQDYGYTF. Written as DNA, the CDR3 is TGCGCCAGCAGTCGGGGCGGGGGTCAGGACTATGGCTACACCTTC.

The chain has TRBV6-1 and TRBJ1-1; no clear D gene. CDR3 length equals 13 residues. Germline V gene sequence: CDR1 MNHNS, CDR2 SASEGT. Trimming shortened V by 7 bases and J by 7 bases, and 16 bases separated the two germline ends. The CDR3 DNA is TGTGCCAGCACCAGAACTTCGGGGTTTGAAGCTTTCTTT. Its protein product is CASTRTSGFEAFF.

The gene calls are TRBV18 and TRBJ2-3; no clear D. The CDR3 loop spans 12 amino acids. The V end lost 4 bases, the J end lost 1 base, and 3 bases lay between the germline ends. CDR1 is KGHSH and CDR2 is LQKENI in the germline V gene. For the CDR3, the DNA is TGTGCCAGCTCACTGCGCACAGATACGCAGTATTTT. This sequence encodes CASSLRTDTQYF.

The genes are TRBV7-3 and TRBJ2-7, with 7 bases fitting TRBD1. The germline V gene encodes CDR1 SGHTA and CDR2 FQGTGA. The CDR3 contains 13 residues. V trimming: 4 bases; J trimming: 5 bases; junction bases outside the gene matches: 5. CDR3 nucleotide sequence: TGTGCCAGCAGCTCCCGACAGGGTGACGAGCAGTACTTC. Translation: CASSSRQGDEQYF.

V usage is TRBV18 and J usage is TRBJ2-3; the match to TRBD1 covers 7 bases. CDR1 and CDR2 (germline): KGHSH, LQKENI. The CDR3 is 13 residues long. V lost 4 bases and J lost 4; bases outside the gene matches: 2. As DNA, the CDR3 is TGTGCCAGCTCACAGGGGGCCCCAGATACGCAGTATTTT. It is translated as CASSQGAPDTQYF.

The genes are TRBV4-3 and TRBJ1-5; maybe TRBD1 (6 bases). V was trimmed by 0 bases and J by 7 bases, leaving 13 bases between them. CDR3 size: 15 residues. The germline V gene encodes CDR1 LGHNA and CDR2 YSLEER. The CDR3 region is CASSQDLSGDQPQHF. The CDR3 coding sequence is TGCGCCAGCAGCCAAGATTTGTCAGGGGACCAGCCCCAGCATTTT.

The gene calls are TRBV10-3 and TRBJ1-3; D not certain. Trimming took 3 bases from V and 3 from J, leaving 12 bases between them. Germline values: CDR1 ENHRY, CDR2 SYGVKD. This CDR3 region has 15 residues. CDR3 region: CAISDSSTVGNTIYF. In DNA, the CDR3 is TGTGCCATCAGTGATAGTAGTACAGTTGGAAACACCATATATTTT.